This T cell receptor (beta chain) was profiled in a study of early stage breast cancer tumors. The overall study: Samples were sequenced at about 9.7-fold average coverage.

To note about this clone: Its specificity is unknown.

The ends lost 4 bases at V and 5 bases at J; junction bases unmatched: 10. Germline loops: CDR1 MDHEN, CDR2 SYDVKM. The CDR3 length is 15 residues. General study findings and limits: Most shared enriched TCRB sequences were commonly generated ones. Tumors had 2.5 to 3-fold higher T cell density and higher clonality than adjacent normal breast tissue.

TCRdb's copy holds only in-frame clones and misses some; the assay was immunoSEQ multiplex PCR. The sample includes fewer than 25,000 clones, about 67% seen only once; the top ten take 9.9%. This TCR was sampled from a person aged 55 to 75 with breast cancer. Sequencing used breast tumor tissue. V usage is TRBV28 and J usage is TRBJ2-7; TRBD1 matches 8 bases. CDR3: CASSSPGQVVHEQYF. The CDR3 nucleotides are TGTGCCAGCAGTTCTCCGGGACAGGTTGTCCACGAGCAGTACTTC.